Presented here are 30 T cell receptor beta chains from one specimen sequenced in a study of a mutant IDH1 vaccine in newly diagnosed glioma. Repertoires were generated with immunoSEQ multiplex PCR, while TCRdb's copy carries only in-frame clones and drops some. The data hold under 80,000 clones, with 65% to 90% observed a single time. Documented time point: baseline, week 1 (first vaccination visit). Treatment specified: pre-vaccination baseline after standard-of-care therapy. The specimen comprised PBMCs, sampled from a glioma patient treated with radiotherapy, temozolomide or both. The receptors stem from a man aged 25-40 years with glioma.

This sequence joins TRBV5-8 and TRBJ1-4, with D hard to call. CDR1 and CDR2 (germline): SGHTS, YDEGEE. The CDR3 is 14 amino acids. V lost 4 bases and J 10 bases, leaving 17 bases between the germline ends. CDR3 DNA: TGTGCCAGCAGCCGAGAATCCGCTCGGGGAAAACTGTTTTTT. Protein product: CASSRESARGKLFF.

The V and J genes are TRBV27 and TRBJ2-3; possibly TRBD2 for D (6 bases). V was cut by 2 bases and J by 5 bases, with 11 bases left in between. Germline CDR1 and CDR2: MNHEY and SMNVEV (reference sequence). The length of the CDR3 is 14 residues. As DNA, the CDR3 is TGTGCCAGCAGTTTAGGTACTAGCCGAGATACGCAGTATTTT. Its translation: CASSLGTSRDTQYF.

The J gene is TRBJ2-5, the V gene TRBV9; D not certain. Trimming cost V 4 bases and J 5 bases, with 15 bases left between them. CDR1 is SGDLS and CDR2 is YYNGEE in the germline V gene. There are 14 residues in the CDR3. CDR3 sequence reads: CASSSDVSRETQYF. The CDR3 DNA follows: TGTGCCAGCAGCTCAGACGTATCTCGGGAGACCCAGTACTTC.

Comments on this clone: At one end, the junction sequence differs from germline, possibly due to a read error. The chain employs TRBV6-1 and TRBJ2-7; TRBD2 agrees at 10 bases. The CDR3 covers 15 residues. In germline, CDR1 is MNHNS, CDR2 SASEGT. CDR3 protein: CASSSGGSGGSQIVF. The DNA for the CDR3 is TGTGCCAGCAGCAGCGGCGGTAGCGGGGGGTCTCAAATCGTCTTC.

The CDR3 here is CASSFGDPGIPYEQYF. Written as DNA, the CDR3 is TGTGCCAGCAGTTTTGGAGATCCGGGAATCCCCTACGAGCAGTACTTC. This chain links TRBV27 with TRBJ2-7; possibly TRBD2 for D (5 bases). The germline V gene encodes CDR1 MNHEY and CDR2 SMNVEV (reference sequence). This CDR3 is 16 amino acids long. V was trimmed by 3 bases and J by 2 bases, leaving 17 bases between them.

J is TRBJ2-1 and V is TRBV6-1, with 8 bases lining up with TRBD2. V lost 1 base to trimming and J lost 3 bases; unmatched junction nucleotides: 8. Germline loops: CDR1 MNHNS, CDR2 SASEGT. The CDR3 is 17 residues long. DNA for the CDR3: TGTGCCAGCAGTGAAGATCCCCAGCGGGGGCACTACAATGAGCAGTTCTTC. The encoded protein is CASSEDPQRGHYNEQFF.

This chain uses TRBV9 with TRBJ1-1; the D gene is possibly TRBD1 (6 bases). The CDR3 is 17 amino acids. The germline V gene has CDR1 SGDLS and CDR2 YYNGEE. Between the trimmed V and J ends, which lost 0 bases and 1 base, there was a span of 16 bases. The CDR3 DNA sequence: TGTGCCAGCAGCGTAGTAGTCCCGACAGGTCCGAACACTGAAGCTTTCTTT. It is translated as CASSVVVPTGPNTEAFF.

The chain's CDR3 is CASSPGWGLKTTNEKLFF. The CDR3 coding sequence is TGTGCCAGCAGCCCTGGATGGGGGCTAAAAACAACTAATGAAAAACTGTTTTTT. The chain has TRBV5-8 and TRBJ1-4, with D possibly being TRBD1 (6 bases). The V end lost 4 bases, the J end lost 0 bases, and 19 bases lay between the germline ends. The CDR3 loop spans 18 amino acids. Germline V gene data show CDR1 as SGHTS and CDR2 as YDEGEE.

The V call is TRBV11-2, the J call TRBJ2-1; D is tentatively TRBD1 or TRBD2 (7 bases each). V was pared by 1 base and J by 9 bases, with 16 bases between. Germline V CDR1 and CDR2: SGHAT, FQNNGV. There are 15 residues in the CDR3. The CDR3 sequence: CASSLAFSGGGEQFF. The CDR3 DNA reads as TGTGCCAGCAGCTTAGCCTTCTCAGGGGGGGGTGAGCAGTTCTTC.

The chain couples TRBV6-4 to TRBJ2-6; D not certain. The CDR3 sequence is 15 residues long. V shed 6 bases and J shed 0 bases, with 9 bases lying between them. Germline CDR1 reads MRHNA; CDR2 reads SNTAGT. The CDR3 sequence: CASSLEPSGANVLTF. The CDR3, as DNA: TGTGCCAGCAGCCTGGAACCCTCTGGGGCCAACGTCCTGACTTTC.

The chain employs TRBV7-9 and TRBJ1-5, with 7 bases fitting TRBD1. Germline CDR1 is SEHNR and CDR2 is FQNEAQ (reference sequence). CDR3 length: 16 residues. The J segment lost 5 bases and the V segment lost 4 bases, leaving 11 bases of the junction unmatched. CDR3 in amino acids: CASSSTRAGGHQPQHF. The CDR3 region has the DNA TGTGCCAGCAGCTCCACCCGGGCAGGGGGGCATCAGCCCCAGCATTTT.

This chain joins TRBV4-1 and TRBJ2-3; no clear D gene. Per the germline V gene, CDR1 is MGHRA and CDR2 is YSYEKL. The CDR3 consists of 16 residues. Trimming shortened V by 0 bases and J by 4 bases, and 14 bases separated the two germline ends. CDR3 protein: CASSQERLRSADTQYF. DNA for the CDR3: TGCGCCAGCAGCCAAGAGCGATTGCGGTCCGCAGATACGCAGTATTTT.

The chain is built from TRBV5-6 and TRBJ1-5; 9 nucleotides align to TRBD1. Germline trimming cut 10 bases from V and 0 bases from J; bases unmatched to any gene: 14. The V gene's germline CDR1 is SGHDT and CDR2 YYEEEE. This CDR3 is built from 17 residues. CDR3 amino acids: CAYSRGTGYHSNQPQHF. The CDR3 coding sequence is TGTGCCTACTCCCGAGGGACAGGGTACCATAGCAATCAGCCCCAGCATTTT.

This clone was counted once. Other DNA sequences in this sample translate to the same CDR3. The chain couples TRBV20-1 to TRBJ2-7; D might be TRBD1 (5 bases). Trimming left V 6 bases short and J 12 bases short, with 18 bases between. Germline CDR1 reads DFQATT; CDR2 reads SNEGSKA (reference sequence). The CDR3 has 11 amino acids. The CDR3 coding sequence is TGCAGTGCCCCCCAGTCAGGCAGGGTGTACTTC. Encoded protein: CSAPQSGRVYF.

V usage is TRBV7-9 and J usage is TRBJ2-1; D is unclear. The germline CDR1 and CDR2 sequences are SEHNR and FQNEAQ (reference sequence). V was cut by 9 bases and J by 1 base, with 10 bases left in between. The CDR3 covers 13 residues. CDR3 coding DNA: TGTGCCAGTACATCTTGGTCCTACAATGAGCAGTTCTTC. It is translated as CASTSWSYNEQFF.

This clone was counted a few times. CDR3 region: CASSPGTSYEQYF. In nucleotides, the CDR3 is TGTGCCAGCAGCCCCGGGACTAGCTACGAGCAGTACTTC. The rearrangement links TRBV7-9 to TRBJ2-7; TRBD2 matches 8 bases. V gave up 5 bases and J gave up 3 bases; unmatched junction bases: 3. CDR1 SEHNR and CDR2 FQNEAQ come from the germline V gene (reference sequence). This CDR3 comprises 13 residues.

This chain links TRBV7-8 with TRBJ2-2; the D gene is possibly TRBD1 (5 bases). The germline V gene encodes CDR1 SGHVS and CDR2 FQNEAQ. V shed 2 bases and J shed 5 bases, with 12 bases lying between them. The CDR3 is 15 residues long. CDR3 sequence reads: CASSLFRVGTGELFF. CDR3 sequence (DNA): TGTGCCAGCAGCTTATTCAGGGTGGGAACCGGGGAGCTGTTTTTT.

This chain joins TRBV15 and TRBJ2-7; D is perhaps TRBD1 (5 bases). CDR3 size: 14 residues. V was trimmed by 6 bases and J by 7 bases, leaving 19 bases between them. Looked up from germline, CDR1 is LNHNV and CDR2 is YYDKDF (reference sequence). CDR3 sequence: CATRRGQAGMEQYF. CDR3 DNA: TGTGCCACCAGGCGAGGACAAGCTGGGATGGAGCAGTACTTC.

Here the CDR3 DNA reads TGTGCCAGCAGCGTAGGCTCGTTGAACTATGGCTACACCTTC. As protein: CASSVGSLNYGYTF. V and J are TRBV28 and TRBJ1-2, with no clear D. Germline V lookup: CDR1 MDHEN, CDR2 SYDVKM. This CDR3 has 14 amino acids. The germline V and J ends were trimmed by 6 bases and 2 bases, with 13 bases remaining between them.

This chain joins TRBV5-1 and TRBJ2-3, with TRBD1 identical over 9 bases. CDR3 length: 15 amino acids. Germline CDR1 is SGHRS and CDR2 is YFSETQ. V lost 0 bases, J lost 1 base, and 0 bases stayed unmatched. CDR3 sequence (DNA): TGCGCCAGCAGCTTGGGGGACAGGGGCACAGATACGCAGTATTTT. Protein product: CASSLGDRGTDTQYF.

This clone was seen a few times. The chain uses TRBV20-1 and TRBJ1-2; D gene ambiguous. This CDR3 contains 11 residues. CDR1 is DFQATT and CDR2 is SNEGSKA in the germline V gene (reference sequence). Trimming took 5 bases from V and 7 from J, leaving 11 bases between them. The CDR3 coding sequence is TGCAGTGCTTCCGTTGGTCTTGGCTACACCTTC. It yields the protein CSASVGLGYTF.

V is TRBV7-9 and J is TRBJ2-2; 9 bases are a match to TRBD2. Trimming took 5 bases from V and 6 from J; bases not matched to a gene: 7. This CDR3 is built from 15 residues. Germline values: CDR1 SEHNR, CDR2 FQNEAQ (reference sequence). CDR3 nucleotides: TGTGCCAGCAGCCGAAGCGGGGGGCGAGCCGGGGAGCTGTTTTTT. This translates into CASSRSGGRAGELFF.

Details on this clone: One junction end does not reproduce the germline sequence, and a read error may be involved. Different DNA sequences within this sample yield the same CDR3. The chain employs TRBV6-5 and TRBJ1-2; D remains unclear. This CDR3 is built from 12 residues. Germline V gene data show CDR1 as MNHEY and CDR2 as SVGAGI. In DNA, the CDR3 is TGTGCCAGCAGCCGGGCCGGTTATGGCTATACCTTC. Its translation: CASSRAGYGYTF.

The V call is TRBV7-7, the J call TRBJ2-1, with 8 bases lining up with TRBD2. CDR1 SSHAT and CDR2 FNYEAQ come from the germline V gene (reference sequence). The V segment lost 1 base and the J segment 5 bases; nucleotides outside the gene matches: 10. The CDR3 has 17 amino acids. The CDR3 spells CASSLGPRIAGHNEQFF. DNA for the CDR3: TGTGCCAGCAGCTTAGGCCCCCGAATAGCGGGGCACAATGAGCAGTTCTTC.

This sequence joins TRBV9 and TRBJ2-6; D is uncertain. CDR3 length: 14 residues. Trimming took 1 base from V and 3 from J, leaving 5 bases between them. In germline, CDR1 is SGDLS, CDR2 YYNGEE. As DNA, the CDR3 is TGTGCCAGCAGCGTACTGGTTGGGGCCAACGTCCTGACTTTC. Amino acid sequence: CASSVLVGANVLTF.

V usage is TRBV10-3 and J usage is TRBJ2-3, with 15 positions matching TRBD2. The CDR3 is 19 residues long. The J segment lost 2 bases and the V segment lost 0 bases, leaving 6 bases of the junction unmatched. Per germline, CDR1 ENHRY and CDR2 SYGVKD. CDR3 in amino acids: CAISESGLAGGSVTDTQYF. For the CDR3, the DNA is TGTGCCATCAGTGAGTCGGGACTAGCGGGGGGTTCCGTCACAGATACGCAGTATTTT.

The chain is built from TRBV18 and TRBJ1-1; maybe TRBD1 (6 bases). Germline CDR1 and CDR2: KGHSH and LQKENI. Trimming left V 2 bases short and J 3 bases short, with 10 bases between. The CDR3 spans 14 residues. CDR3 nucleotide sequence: TGTGCCAGCTCACCATGGTCAGGGGACACTGAAGCTTTCTTT. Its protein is CASSPWSGDTEAFF.

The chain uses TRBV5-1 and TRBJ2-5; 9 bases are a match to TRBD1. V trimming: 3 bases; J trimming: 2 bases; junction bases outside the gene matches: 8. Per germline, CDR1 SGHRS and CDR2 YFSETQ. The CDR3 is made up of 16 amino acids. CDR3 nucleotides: TGCGCCAGCAGCTCTACCTCAGGACAGGGGCAAGAGACCCAGTACTTC. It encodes CASSSTSGQGQETQYF.

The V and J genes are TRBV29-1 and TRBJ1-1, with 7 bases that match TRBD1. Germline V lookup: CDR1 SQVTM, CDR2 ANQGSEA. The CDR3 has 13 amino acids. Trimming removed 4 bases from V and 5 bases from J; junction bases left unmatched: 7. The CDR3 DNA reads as TGCAGCGTTGGTAGGGGGCCTTGGACTGAAGCTTTCTTT. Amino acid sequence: CSVGRGPWTEAFF.

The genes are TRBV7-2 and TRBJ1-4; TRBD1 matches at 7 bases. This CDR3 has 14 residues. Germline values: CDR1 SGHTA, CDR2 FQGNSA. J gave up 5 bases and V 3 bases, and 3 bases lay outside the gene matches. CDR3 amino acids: CASSFNRGNEKLFF. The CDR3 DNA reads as TGTGCCAGCAGCTTTAACAGGGGAAATGAAAAACTGTTTTTT.